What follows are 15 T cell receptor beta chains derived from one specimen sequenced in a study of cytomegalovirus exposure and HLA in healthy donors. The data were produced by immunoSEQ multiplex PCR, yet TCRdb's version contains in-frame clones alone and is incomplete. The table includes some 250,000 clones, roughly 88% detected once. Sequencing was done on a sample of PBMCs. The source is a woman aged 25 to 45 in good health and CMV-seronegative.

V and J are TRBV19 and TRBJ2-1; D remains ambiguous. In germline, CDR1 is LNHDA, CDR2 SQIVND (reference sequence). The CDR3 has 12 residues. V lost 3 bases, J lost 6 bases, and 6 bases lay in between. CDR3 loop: CASSISFNEQFF. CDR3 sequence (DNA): TGTGCCAGTAGTATCTCATTCAATGAGCAGTTCTTC.

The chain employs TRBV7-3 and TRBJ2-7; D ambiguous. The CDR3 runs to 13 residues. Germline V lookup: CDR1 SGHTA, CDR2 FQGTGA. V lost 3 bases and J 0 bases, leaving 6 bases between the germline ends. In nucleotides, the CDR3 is TGTGCCAGCAGCTTCGGCGGCTCCTACGAGCAGTACTTC. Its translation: CASSFGGSYEQYF.

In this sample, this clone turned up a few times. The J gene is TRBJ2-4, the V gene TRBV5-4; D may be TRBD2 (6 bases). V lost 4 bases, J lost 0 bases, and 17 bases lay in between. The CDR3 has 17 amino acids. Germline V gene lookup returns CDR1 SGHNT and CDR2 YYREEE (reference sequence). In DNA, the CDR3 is TGTGCCAGCAGCATGGGGTCGGGAGCTCTAGCCAAAAACATTCAGTACTTC. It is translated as CASSMGSGALAKNIQYF.

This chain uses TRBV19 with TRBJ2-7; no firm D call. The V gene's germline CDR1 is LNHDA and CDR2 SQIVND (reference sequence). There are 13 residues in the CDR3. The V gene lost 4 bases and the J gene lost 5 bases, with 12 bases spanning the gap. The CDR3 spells CASSKRPEDEQYF. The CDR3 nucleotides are TGTGCCAGTAGTAAAAGACCAGAGGACGAGCAGTACTTC.

CDR3 region: CASTGGQFNEKLFF. CDR3 nucleotides: TGTGCCAGCACCGGGGGGCAGTTTAATGAAAAACTGTTTTTT. The chain uses TRBV2 and TRBJ1-4; D may be TRBD1 (6 bases). V gave up 7 bases and J gave up 4 bases, with 13 bases separating them. The V gene's germline CDR1 is SNHLY and CDR2 FYNNEI. CDR3 length: 14 amino acids. Filled out from reference TRBV2 and TRBJ1-4, the complete variable domain reads EPEVTQTPSHQVTQMGQEVILRCVPISNHLYFYWYRQILGQKVEFLVSFYNNEISEKSEIFDDQFSVERPDGSNFTLKIRSTKLEDSAMYFCASTGGQFNEKLFFGSGTQLSVL.

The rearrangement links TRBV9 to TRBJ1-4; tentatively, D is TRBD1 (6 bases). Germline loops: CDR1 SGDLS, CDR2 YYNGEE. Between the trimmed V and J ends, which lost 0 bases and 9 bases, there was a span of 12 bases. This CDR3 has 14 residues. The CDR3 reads CASSVGGPEKKLFF. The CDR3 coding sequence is TGTGCCAGCAGCGTAGGGGGGCCCGAAAAAAAACTGTTTTTT.

CDR3 nucleotide sequence: TGTGCCAGCGAGGGCAGCGAGGGCCGGGATACGCAGTATTTT. This encodes CASEGSEGRDTQYF. The genes are TRBV2 and TRBJ2-3; weak D call: TRBD2 (5 bases). CDR1 and CDR2 from the germline V gene are SNHLY and FYNNEI. Deletions cut 8 bases from V and 6 bases from J, with 18 bases between. The CDR3 consists of 14 residues.

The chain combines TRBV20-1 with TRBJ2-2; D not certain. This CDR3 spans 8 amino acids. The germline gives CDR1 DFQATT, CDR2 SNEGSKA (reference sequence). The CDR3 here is CRTGELFF. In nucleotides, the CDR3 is TGCAGGACCGGGGAGCTGTTTTTT.

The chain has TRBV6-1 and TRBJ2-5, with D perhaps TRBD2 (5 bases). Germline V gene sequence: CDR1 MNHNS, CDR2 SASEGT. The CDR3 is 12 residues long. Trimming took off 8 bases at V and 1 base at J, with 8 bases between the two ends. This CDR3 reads CASLRGQETQYF. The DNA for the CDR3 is TGTGCCAGCCTCCGGGGCCAAGAGACCCAGTACTTC.

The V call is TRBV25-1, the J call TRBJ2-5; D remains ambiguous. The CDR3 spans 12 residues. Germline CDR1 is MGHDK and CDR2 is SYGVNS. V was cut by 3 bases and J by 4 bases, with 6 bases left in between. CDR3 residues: CASSDLLETQYF. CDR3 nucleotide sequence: TGTGCCAGCAGTGATCTGCTAGAGACCCAGTACTTC.

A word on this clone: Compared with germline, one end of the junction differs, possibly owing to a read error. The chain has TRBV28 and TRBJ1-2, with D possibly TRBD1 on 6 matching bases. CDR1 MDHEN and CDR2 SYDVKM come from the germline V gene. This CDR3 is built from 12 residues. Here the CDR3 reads CASSDNREATLF. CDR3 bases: TGTGCCAGCAGTGACAACAGGGAGGCTACACTCTTC.

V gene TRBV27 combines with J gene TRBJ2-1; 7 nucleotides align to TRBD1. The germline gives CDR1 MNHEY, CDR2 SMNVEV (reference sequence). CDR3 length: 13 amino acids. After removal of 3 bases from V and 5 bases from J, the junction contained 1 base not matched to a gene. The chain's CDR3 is CASSFDRDNEQFF. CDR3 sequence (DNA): TGTGCCAGCAGTTTCGACAGGGACAATGAGCAGTTCTTC.

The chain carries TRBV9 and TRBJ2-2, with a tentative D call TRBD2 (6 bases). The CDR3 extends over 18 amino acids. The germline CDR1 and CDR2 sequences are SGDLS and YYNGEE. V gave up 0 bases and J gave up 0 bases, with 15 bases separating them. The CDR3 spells CASSVELLGGANTGELFF. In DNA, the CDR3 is TGTGCCAGCAGCGTAGAGCTCTTGGGGGGAGCGAACACCGGGGAGCTGTTTTTT.

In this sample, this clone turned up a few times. CDR3 sequence reads: CASSLEGQVDQPQHF. As DNA, the CDR3 is TGCGCCAGCAGCTTGGAGGGCCAGGTGGATCAGCCCCAGCATTTT. This chain connects TRBV5-1 to TRBJ1-5; D is ambiguous. V lost 0 bases to trimming and J lost 5 bases, with 12 bases between them. The CDR3 totals 15 residues. CDR1 and CDR2 (germline): SGHRS, YFSETQ. Using reference TRBV5-1 and TRBJ1-5 for the parts outside the CDR3, the full variable domain is KAGVTQTPRYLIKTRGQQVTLSCSPISGHRSVSWYQQTPGQGLQFLFEYFSETQRNKGNFPGRFSGRQFSNSRSEMNVSTLELGDSALYLCASSLEGQVDQPQHFGDGTRLSIL.

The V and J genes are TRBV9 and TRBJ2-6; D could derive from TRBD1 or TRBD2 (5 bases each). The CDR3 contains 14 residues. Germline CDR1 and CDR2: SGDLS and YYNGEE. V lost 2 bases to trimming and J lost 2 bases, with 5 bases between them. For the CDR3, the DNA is TGTGCCAGCAGCGTGGGGGCTGGGGCCAACGTCCTGACTTTC. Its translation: CASSVGAGANVLTF.